These 5 T cell receptor beta chains came from one sample sequenced in a study of blood T cell repertoires in COVID-19. Clones were read by immunoSEQ multiplex PCR, and TCRdb kept only the in-frame ones, dropping some. The repertoire consists of 150,000 to 200,000 clones, with around four fifths occurring once and the leading ten covering about 8.8%. Sequencing was performed on peripheral blood. These receptor sequences come from a woman aged 80 or over with COVID-19, enrolled during active disease.

This clone was observed once. This chain connects TRBV28 to TRBJ1-1, with TRBD1 identical over 7 bases. Per germline, CDR1 MDHEN and CDR2 SYDVKM. Trimming cost V 3 bases and J 8 bases; bases outside gene matches: 15. This CDR3 has 16 amino acids. CDR3 residues: CASSFGVLDRVGEAFF. The DNA for the CDR3 is TGTGCCAGCAGTTTTGGGGTCCTAGACAGGGTTGGAGAAGCTTTCTTT.

The table lists this clone with a count of one. The chain combines TRBV7-2 with TRBJ1-2; 7 bases agree with TRBD1. V trimming: 4 bases; J trimming: 2 bases; junction bases outside the gene matches: 4. Germline-derived CDR1 and CDR2 are SGHTA and FQGNSA. There are 14 residues in the CDR3. The CDR3 reads CASSYRQGNYGYTF. For the CDR3, the DNA is TGTGCCAGCAGCTACAGACAGGGCAACTATGGCTACACCTTC. The full variable domain, rest sourced from reference TRBV7-2 and TRBJ1-2, is GAGVSQSPSNKVTEKGKDVELRCDPISGHTALYWYRQSLGQGLEFLIYFQGNSAPDKSGLPSDRFSAERTGGSVSTLTIQRTQQEDSAVYLCASSYRQGNYGYTFGSGTRLTVV.

The rearrangement uses TRBV7-2 and TRBJ1-2, with 8 bases aligning to TRBD1. J gave up 4 bases and V 5 bases, and 6 bases lay outside the gene matches. The CDR3 totals 14 residues. Germline V gene data show CDR1 as SGHTA and CDR2 as FQGNSA. CDR3: CASSPPGQAYGYTF. DNA for the CDR3: TGTGCCAGCAGCCCGCCGGGACAGGCCTATGGCTACACCTTC.

The chain recombines TRBV7-9 with TRBJ2-1; TRBD2 matches 10 bases. The J segment lost 8 bases and the V segment lost 5 bases, leaving 9 bases of the junction unmatched. The CDR3 has 15 amino acids. Looked up from germline, CDR1 is SEHNR and CDR2 is FQNEAQ (reference sequence). In DNA form, the CDR3 reads TGTGCCAGCAGCAGGAGATTAGCGGGAGGCGATGAGCAGTTCTTC. Amino acids: CASSRRLAGGDEQFF.

The CDR3 nucleotides are TGTGCCAGCGATCCCGGGACAGATTGCAATGGCTACACCTTC. It codes for CASDPGTDCNGYTF. The genes are TRBV27 and TRBJ1-2; 7 bases line up with TRBD1. Looked up from germline, CDR1 is MNHEY and CDR2 is SMNVEV (reference sequence). The CDR3 is 14 residues long. V shed 8 bases, J shed 6 bases, and the junction held 12 bases outside the gene matches.